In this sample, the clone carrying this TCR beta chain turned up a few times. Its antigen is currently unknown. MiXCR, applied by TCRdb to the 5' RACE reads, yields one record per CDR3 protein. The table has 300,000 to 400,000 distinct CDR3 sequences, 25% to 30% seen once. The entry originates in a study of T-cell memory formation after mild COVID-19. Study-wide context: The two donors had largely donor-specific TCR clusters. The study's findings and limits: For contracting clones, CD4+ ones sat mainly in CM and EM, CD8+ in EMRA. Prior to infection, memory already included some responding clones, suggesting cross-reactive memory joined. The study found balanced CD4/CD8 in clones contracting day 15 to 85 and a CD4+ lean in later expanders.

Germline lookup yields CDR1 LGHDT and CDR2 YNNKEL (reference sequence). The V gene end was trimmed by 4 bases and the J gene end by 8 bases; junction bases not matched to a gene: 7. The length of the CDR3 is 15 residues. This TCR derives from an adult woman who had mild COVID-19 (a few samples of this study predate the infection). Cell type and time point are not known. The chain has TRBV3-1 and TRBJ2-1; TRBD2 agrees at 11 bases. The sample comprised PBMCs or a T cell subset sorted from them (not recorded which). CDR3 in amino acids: CASSPASGGSDEQFF. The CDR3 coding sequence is TGTGCCAGCAGCCCTGCTAGCGGGGGGAGCGATGAGCAGTTCTTC.